The 25 T cell receptor beta chains listed next were all sequenced from one sample in a study of control samples from healthy donors and cancer patients. Method: immunoSEQ multiplex PCR; TCRdb's copy keeps in-frame clones and lacks some. This repertoire shows more than 100,000 clones, around 90% found once; its top ten account for roughly 8.7%. The sample consisted of blood. The receptors come from a man between 18 and 35 years old in good health.

This sequence joins TRBV7-9 and TRBJ1-4, with 9 bases identical to TRBD1. The trim removed 3 bases at V and 6 bases at J, leaving 2 bases unmatched. The germline gives CDR1 SEHNR, CDR2 FQNEAQ (reference sequence). The CDR3 contains 14 residues. The CDR3 is CASSFRDRDEKLFF. The CDR3 DNA reads as TGTGCCAGCAGCTTCCGGGACAGGGATGAAAAACTGTTTTTT.

In this sample, this clone turned up a few times. The chain is built from TRBV6-6 and TRBJ2-1; 8 positions agree with TRBD2. CDR1 is MNHNY and CDR2 is SVGAGI in the germline V gene (reference sequence). The CDR3 loop spans 17 amino acids. Losses at the gene ends were 5 bases for V and 1 base for J; bases not matched to a gene: 10. This chain's CDR3 is CASSHPPRGGSYNEQFF. The CDR3 bases are TGTGCCAGCAGTCACCCCCCCCGGGGGGGATCCTACAATGAGCAGTTCTTC.

The V call is TRBV27, the J call TRBJ2-3; D assignment may be TRBD1 or TRBD2 (5 bases each). Germline V gene sequence: CDR1 MNHEY, CDR2 SMNVEV (reference sequence). The CDR3 runs to 15 residues. The V and J ends lost 2 bases and 2 bases respectively, with 11 bases between them. In DNA, the CDR3 is TGTGCCAGCAGTTTACGGGGACGTCACACAGATACGCAGTATTTT. It is translated as CASSLRGRHTDTQYF.

CDR3 protein: CASSVGGSPDTQYF. The CDR3 nucleotides read TGTGCCAGCAGCGTCGGGGGGAGCCCAGATACGCAGTATTTT. The rearrangement uses TRBV9 and TRBJ2-3; 7 nucleotides line up with TRBD2. Losses at the gene ends were 2 bases for V and 4 bases for J; bases not matched to a gene: 4. In germline, CDR1 is SGDLS, CDR2 YYNGEE. CDR3 length equals 14 residues.

The chain combines TRBV4-2 with TRBJ2-3, with 8 bases that match TRBD2. This CDR3 is built from 17 residues. Per germline, CDR1 LGHNA and CDR2 YNFKEQ. V trimming: 0 bases; J trimming: 6 bases; junction bases outside the gene matches: 11. The DNA of the CDR3 is TGTGCCAGCAGCCAAGATAATACGGGGGGGGGCGTGGATACGCAGTATTTT. Translating it yields CASSQDNTGGGVDTQYF.

V usage is TRBV27 and J usage is TRBJ1-4; 8 bases map to TRBD1. With 1 base clipped from V and 5 bases from J, the junction kept 21 bases outside the gene matches. CDR3 size: 21 residues. Germline V gene sequence: CDR1 MNHEY, CDR2 SMNVEV (reference sequence). DNA for the CDR3: TGTGCCAGCAGTTTATACCCCCCTGGACAGGGTACTCTCGGCCGCAATGAAAAACTGTTTTTT. Protein: CASSLYPPGQGTLGRNEKLFF.

The J gene is TRBJ1-5, the V gene TRBV2; D may be TRBD1 (6 bases). This CDR3 has 14 amino acids. V lost 7 bases, J lost 3 bases, and 13 bases lay in between. Germline values: CDR1 SNHLY, CDR2 FYNNEI. CDR3: CASMGARINQPQHF. CDR3 in DNA: TGTGCCAGCATGGGGGCTCGGATCAATCAGCCCCAGCATTTT. The full variable domain, rest sourced from reference TRBV2 and TRBJ1-5, is EPEVTQTPSHQVTQMGQEVILRCVPISNHLYFYWYRQILGQKVEFLVSFYNNEISEKSEIFDDQFSVERPDGSNFTLKIRSTKLEDSAMYFCASMGARINQPQHFGDGTRLSIL.

As to this clone: Other DNA sequences within the sample encode an identical CDR3. This chain uses TRBV11-2 with TRBJ2-5; 12 nucleotides agree with TRBD2. This CDR3 region has 15 residues. The germline CDR1 and CDR2 sequences are SGHAT and FQNNGV. With V trimmed by 5 bases and J by 5 bases, 6 bases remained unmatched. This CDR3 is CASSQGLAGQETQYF. The CDR3 DNA reads as TGTGCCAGCAGCCAGGGACTAGCGGGCCAGGAGACCCAGTACTTC.

CDR3 bases: TGTGCCACCAGCAGTGGAGGGGTCGAAGAGACCCAGTACTTC. As protein: CATSSGGVEETQYF. The V gene is TRBV15, the J gene TRBJ2-5, with D perhaps matching TRBD2 (6 bases). Deletions cut 3 bases from V and 3 bases from J, with 11 bases between. CDR1 and CDR2 (germline): LNHNV, YYDKDF (reference sequence). The CDR3 length is 14 residues. Complete variable domain (other parts from reference TRBV15 and TRBJ2-5): DAMVIQNPRYQVTQFGKPVTLSCSQTLNHNVMYWYQQKSSQAPKLLFHYYDKDFNNEADTPDNFQSRRPNTSFCFLDIRSPGLGDTAMYLCATSSGGVEETQYFGPGTRLLVL.

The rearrangement joins TRBV2 to TRBJ1-5; TRBD1 agrees at 7 bases. J gave up 3 bases and V 7 bases, and 6 bases lay outside the gene matches. The germline gives CDR1 SNHLY, CDR2 FYNNEI. This CDR3 contains 14 residues. DNA for the CDR3: TGTGCCAGCACTACGGACAGGAACAATCAGCCCCAGCATTTT. Its protein product is CASTTDRNNQPQHF. Supplemented by reference TRBV2 and TRBJ1-5, the full variable domain reads EPEVTQTPSHQVTQMGQEVILRCVPISNHLYFYWYRQILGQKVEFLVSFYNNEISEKSEIFDDQFSVERPDGSNFTLKIRSTKLEDSAMYFCASTTDRNNQPQHFGDGTRLSIL.

The chain carries TRBV14 and TRBJ1-4; unclear D gene. V lost 3 bases and J 8 bases, leaving 22 bases between the germline ends. CDR1 is SGHDN and CDR2 is FVKESK in the germline V gene. The CDR3 runs 17 residues. CDR3 DNA sequence: TGTGCCAGCAGCCATTCCCCGCCGGGCCCGAGGGAGGAAAAACTGTTTTTT. This encodes CASSHSPPGPREEKLFF.

The chain is built from TRBV27 and TRBJ2-7, with D tentatively TRBD1 or TRBD2 (5 bases each). Germline loops: CDR1 MNHEY, CDR2 SMNVEV (reference sequence). This CDR3 spans 14 amino acids. Trimming removed 6 bases at V and 3 bases at J, with 15 bases between. The CDR3 loop is CASSQRGGNYEQYF. Here the CDR3 DNA reads TGTGCCAGCAGCCAGAGGGGTGGGAACTACGAGCAGTACTTC.

The CDR3 region is CASSVAGGNNYGYTF. In nucleotides, the CDR3 is TGTGCCAGCAGCGTAGCAGGGGGAAATAACTATGGCTACACCTTC. The chain is built from TRBV9 and TRBJ1-2, with 7 bases lining up with TRBD1. The CDR3 totals 15 residues. Germline V CDR1 and CDR2: SGDLS, YYNGEE. Unmatched junction bases numbered 3, after V lost 0 bases and J lost 1 base.

This clone was counted between two and nine times. The chain couples TRBV7-7 to TRBJ2-5; 11 positions agree with TRBD2. Germline V gene lookup returns CDR1 SSHAT and CDR2 FNYEAQ (reference sequence). The CDR3 is made up of 16 amino acids. V lost 3 bases, J lost 1 base, and 4 bases stayed unmatched. The CDR3 region has the DNA TGTGCCAGCAGCTTCAGTAGCGGGGGGGCCCAAGAGACCCAGTACTTC. Translated, it gives CASSFSSGGAQETQYF.

The chain carries TRBV2 and TRBJ1-6; D ambiguous. The length of the CDR3 is 16 residues. Germline V gene sequence: CDR1 SNHLY, CDR2 FYNNEI. The germline V and J ends were trimmed by 1 base and 0 bases, with 7 bases remaining between them. The CDR3, as DNA: TGTGCCAGCAGTGAAGTGGCAAGCTCCTATAATTCACCCCTCCACTTT. This translates into CASSEVASSYNSPLHF.

The V and J genes are TRBV5-6 and TRBJ2-1; D is unclear. Per the germline V gene, CDR1 is SGHDT and CDR2 is YYEEEE. CDR3 size: 13 residues. Trimming removed 4 bases from V and 5 bases from J, with 10 bases in between. CDR3 residues: CASSADGDNEQFF. Here the CDR3 DNA reads TGTGCCAGCAGCGCCGACGGAGACAATGAGCAGTTCTTC.

V gene TRBV10-3 combines with J gene TRBJ1-2; no definite D call. Looked up from germline, CDR1 is ENHRY and CDR2 is SYGVKD. This CDR3 contains 14 residues. Between the trimmed V and J ends, which lost 3 bases and 4 bases, there was a span of 12 bases. CDR3 region: CAISEDAVSYGYTF. The DNA of the CDR3 is TGTGCCATCAGTGAAGACGCGGTCAGCTATGGCTACACCTTC.

The chain recombines TRBV12-3 or TRBV12-4 with TRBJ1-2; a weak D match, TRBD1 (5 bases). V lost 3 bases, J lost 8 bases, and 13 bases lay in between. The CDR3 sequence is 13 residues long. CDR3 sequence: CASSFNAGHGYTF. CDR3 nucleotide sequence: TGTGCCAGCAGTTTTAACGCGGGGCACGGCTACACCTTC.

Points on this clone: The identical CDR3 is also encoded by other nucleotide sequences in the sample. This chain joins TRBV5-1 and TRBJ1-1; no reliable D call. V was shortened by 2 bases and J by 0 bases, with 5 bases between the two germline ends. Germline assignment: CDR1 SGHRS and CDR2 YFSETQ. The CDR3 length is 13 residues. Here the CDR3 reads CASSLGVNTEAFF. The CDR3, as DNA: TGCGCCAGCAGCTTAGGTGTGAACACTGAAGCTTTCTTT.

DNA of the CDR3: TGCGCCAGCAGCCTGAGACGAGTTGACAGGACGCCTGAAGCTTTCTTT. As protein: CASSLRRVDRTPEAFF. The chain has TRBV5-1 and TRBJ1-1; maybe TRBD1 (6 bases). The V gene's germline CDR1 is SGHRS and CDR2 YFSETQ. V lost 4 bases and J lost 6, with 22 bases in between. The CDR3 runs 16 residues. The full variable domain, completed using reference TRBV5-1 and TRBJ1-1, is KAGVTQTPRYLIKTRGQQVTLSCSPISGHRSVSWYQQTPGQGLQFLFEYFSETQRNKGNFPGRFSGRQFSNSRSEMNVSTLELGDSALYLCASSLRRVDRTPEAFFGQGTRLTVV.

The V gene is TRBV7-2, the J gene TRBJ1-1; D gene ambiguous. Germline V lookup: CDR1 SGHTA, CDR2 FQGNSA. CDR3 length: 15 amino acids. V was cut by 1 base and J by 2 bases, with 11 bases left in between. DNA of the CDR3: TGTGCCAGCAGCTTAGTTTGGCAGGTAAACACTGAAGCTTTCTTT. It is translated as CASSLVWQVNTEAFF.

The chain uses TRBV27 and TRBJ2-1; maybe TRBD1 (6 bases). Trimming pared 5 bases from V and 4 bases from J, leaving 12 bases between. The CDR3 is 14 residues long. Germline V gives CDR1 MNHEY, CDR2 SMNVEV (reference sequence). The DNA for the CDR3 is TGTGCCAGCAGTGACCTCGGGACATACAATGAGCAGTTCTTC. Translating it yields CASSDLGTYNEQFF.

The gene calls are TRBV7-8 and TRBJ2-1; 12 bases are shared with TRBD2. J lost 0 bases, V lost 4 bases, and 7 bases had no gene match. The CDR3 is 18 amino acids. CDR1 is SGHVS and CDR2 is FQNEAQ in the germline V gene. CDR3: CASSSLAGGLSSYNEQFF. The CDR3 DNA follows: TGTGCCAGCAGCTCACTAGCGGGGGGCCTAAGCTCCTACAATGAGCAGTTCTTC.

This clone was seen once. This rearrangement joins TRBV2 to TRBJ1-6; D unclear. The germline gives CDR1 SNHLY, CDR2 FYNNEI. V gave up 4 bases and J gave up 9 bases, with 16 bases separating them. The CDR3 extends over 15 amino acids. The CDR3 region has the DNA TGTGCCAGCAGTGGTGGGCAAGTTCGGGTTTCACCCCTCCACTTT. Protein: CASSGGQVRVSPLHF.

The V gene is TRBV2, the J gene TRBJ2-7; TRBD1 aligns across 10 bases. Germline CDR1 SNHLY, CDR2 FYNNEI. V lost 8 bases and J lost 4; bases outside the gene matches: 5. The CDR3 covers 13 residues. The CDR3 DNA follows: TGTGCCAGCGGACGGACAGGGGGATACGAGCAGTACTTC. Translation gives CASGRTGGYEQYF.